Listed below are T cell receptor beta chains from one sample, sequenced in a study of cytomegalovirus exposure and HLA in healthy donors. The repertoire was sequenced with immunoSEQ multiplex PCR; TCRdb's copy has only in-frame clones and lacks some. The repertoire has approximately 85,000 clones, 80% of them found once; the top ten carry 7.3%. Sequenced: PBMCs. The receptors originated from a man aged 25 to 40 in good health and CMV-seronegative. Each CDR3 is given with its conserved first and last residue. Fields, in order: V gene, D gene, J gene, clone size, CDR3 DNA, CDR3 protein. The D gene is left open where the match is weak. Clone size is given for some rows only: seen once, a few or many times, or a class if the clone is expanded.

V: TRBV7-9; D: -; J: TRBJ1-1; size: -; DNA: TGTGCCAGCAGAATCAACCAGGGTAAGGTGGGTGACACTGAAGCTTTCTTT; CDR3: CASRINQGKVGDTEAFF
V: TRBV25-1; D: -; J: TRBJ2-1; size: few; DNA: TGTGCCAGCAGTGGAGGGTATGAGCAGTTCTTC; CDR3: CASSGGYEQFF
V: TRBV10-1; D: TRBD1; J: TRBJ2-3; size: -; DNA: TGCGCCAGCAGTGAGTCGGCAGGGGGCCCCACAGATACGCAGTATTTT; CDR3: CASSESAGGPTDTQYF
V: TRBV15; D: TRBD1; J: TRBJ1-2; size: -; DNA: TGTGCCACCAGCACCGGACAGGGGGCATTAGGGTATGGCTACACCTTC; CDR3: CATSTGQGALGYGYTF
V: TRBV20-1; D: -; J: TRBJ2-7; size: -; DNA: TGCAGTGCTTACACCCCTGGCGAGCAGTACTTC; CDR3: CSAYTPGEQYF
V: TRBV27; D: TRBD1; J: TRBJ1-5; size: -; DNA: TGTGCCAGCAGTCCTACCTCCGGGACAGGGATTAGCAATCAGCCCCAGCATTTT; CDR3: CASSPTSGTGISNQPQHF
V: TRBV5-1; D: TRBD2; J: TRBJ2-1; size: -; DNA: TGCGCCAGCAGTCTAACTATAGCGGGAGGTATCTATGAGCAGTTCTTC; CDR3: CASSLTIAGGIYEQFF
V: TRBV28; D: -; J: TRBJ1-3; size: -; DNA: TGTGCCAGCAGTTTAGTCCAGGCAAAGAGCGGAAACACCATATATTTT; CDR3: CASSLVQAKSGNTIYF
V: TRBV6-4; D: -; J: TRBJ2-3; size: -; DNA: TGTGCCAGCAGTGAAGGAGGGAGCACAGATACGCAGTATTTT; CDR3: CASSEGGSTDTQYF
V: TRBV7-9; D: -; J: TRBJ2-7; size: -; DNA: TGTGCCAGCAGCTTAGGGACACCTTACGAGCAGTACTTC; CDR3: CASSLGTPYEQYF
V: TRBV9; D: TRBD1; J: TRBJ1-2; size: few; DNA: TGTGCCAGCAGTACAGGGGGCTATGGCTACACCTTC; CDR3: CASSTGGYGYTF
V: TRBV7-2; D: TRBD2; J: TRBJ2-1; size: once; DNA: TGTGCCAGCAGCCTCCGAGCCCCACTAGCGGGAGGGTACAATGAGCAGTTCTTC; CDR3: CASSLRAPLAGGYNEQFF
V: TRBV6-5; D: -; J: TRBJ2-1; size: -; DNA: TGTGCCAGCAGGCAAGCGCGTTCCTACAATGAGCAGTTCTTC; CDR3: CASRQARSYNEQFF
V: TRBV10-1; D: -; J: TRBJ1-2; size: few; DNA: TGCGCCAGCAGTGGGACAGCTAACTATGGCTACACCTTC; CDR3: CASSGTANYGYTF
V: TRBV10-1; D: -; J: TRBJ2-5; size: -; DNA: TGCGCCAGCAGTGAGTCGACAGGAGAGACCCAGTACTTC; CDR3: CASSESTGETQYF
V: TRBV6-1; D: TRBD1; J: TRBJ1-5; size: -; DNA: TGTGCCAGCAGAATTCCGGGACAGTATCAGCCCCAGCATTTT; CDR3: CASRIPGQYQPQHF
V: TRBV19; D: TRBD1; J: TRBJ2-1; size: -; DNA: TGTGCCAGTATCCCACCAGGGGGCGCGTTCTTC; CDR3: CASIPPGGAFF
V: TRBV7-9; D: TRBD1; J: TRBJ2-1; size: -; DNA: TGTGCCAGCAGCTTAGGAGGAGGGACAGGGTTTGTAAATGAGCAGTTCTTC; CDR3: CASSLGGGTGFVNEQFF
V: TRBV30; D: -; J: TRBJ2-3; size: -; DNA: TGTGCCTGGGGGAGACGCACAGATACGCAGTATTTT; CDR3: CAWGRRTDTQYF
V: TRBV20-1; D: -; J: TRBJ2-5; size: -; DNA: TGCAGTGCTAGAGAAAGTAGGACCCAGTACTTC; CDR3: CSARESRTQYF
V: TRBV5-1; D: TRBD1; J: TRBJ1-2; size: -; DNA: TGCGCCAGCAGCTTAAATACAGGGGTGGGCTACACCTTC; CDR3: CASSLNTGVGYTF
V: TRBV4-2; D: TRBD2; J: TRBJ2-7; size: -; DNA: TGTGCCAGCAGCCAAGTCCGGACTAGCGGAACCTACGAGCAGTACTTC; CDR3: CASSQVRTSGTYEQYF
V: TRBV6-1; D: -; J: TRBJ2-5; size: -; DNA: TGTGCCAGCAGTGAAGATGTGCGGGAGACCCAGTACTTC; CDR3: CASSEDVRETQYF
V: TRBV5-4; D: -; J: TRBJ2-6; size: once; DNA: TGTGCCAGCAGCCCCGACTCGACCTCTGGGGCCAACGTCCTGACTTTC; CDR3: CASSPDSTSGANVLTF